This passage covers 15 T cell receptor beta chains from one sample sequenced in a study of CD4 and CD8 cells across lung adenocarcinoma regions. TCRdb itself ran the PCR reads through MiXCR, one entry per CDR3 protein. The sample contains about 11,000 distinct CDR3 sequences, 53% of which appear only once. The source material was CD8+ T cells from the center of a lung tumor. Source of these receptors: a female donor with lung adenocarcinoma. The CD4 and CD8 labels of this study may be unreliable.

This clonotype is large (0.1 to 1%) within its sample. At one end, the junction sequence differs from germline, possibly due to a read error. The V and J genes are TRBV7-6 and TRBJ2-1, with D possibly TRBD2 on 6 matching bases. The CDR3 runs to 13 residues. Per germline, CDR1 SGHVS and CDR2 FNYEAQ. CDR3 DNA: TGTGCCAGCAGCTCGGAGGAGGGTGGAAGAGGGTACTTC. Its translation is CASSSEEGGRGYF.

On this clonotype: The junction differs from germline at one of its ends, possibly a read error. Written as DNA, the CDR3 is TGTGCGGGCAGCGGGGGCCCCGACCAAGATACCCAGTATTTT. It specifies CAGSGGPDQDTQYF. The chain uses TRBV7-2 and TRBJ2-5, with 8 bases fitting TRBD2. The DNA end lines up better with TRBJ2-3; the J call may be wrong. The CDR3 length is 14 residues. Germline CDR1 and CDR2: SGHTA and FQGNSA.

The gene calls are TRBV9 and TRBJ2-3; D unclear. The V and J ends lost 3 bases and 3 bases respectively, with 2 bases between them. This CDR3 is built from 11 residues. Germline V gives CDR1 SGDLS, CDR2 YYNGEE. The CDR3 protein is CASSATDTQYF. Here the CDR3 DNA reads TGTGCCAGCAGCGCAACAGATACGCAGTATTTT.

This rearrangement joins TRBV6-5 to TRBJ2-5; D remains unclear. V lost 2 bases and J 3 bases, leaving 7 bases between the germline ends. The CDR3 sequence is 13 residues long. Germline V CDR1 and CDR2: MNHEY, SVGAGI. The CDR3 DNA follows: TGTGCCAGCAGTTACGGGCCTGAAGAGACCCAGTACTTC. Translating gives CASSYGPEETQYF.

The chain carries TRBV6-5 and TRBJ2-3, with 7 bases identical to TRBD2. There are 16 residues in the CDR3. Germline CDR1 and CDR2: MNHEY and SVGAGI. The trim removed 2 bases at V and 0 bases at J, leaving 5 bases unmatched. The CDR3, as DNA: TGTGCCAGCAGTTACCAGAGCGGGACGAGCACAGATACGCAGTATTTT. It encodes CASSYQSGTSTDTQYF.

The chain joins TRBV4-1 to TRBJ1-1; perhaps TRBD1 as D (5 bases). Trimming stripped 1 base from V and 4 bases from J, with 10 bases between. There are 14 residues in the CDR3. Germline V gene data show CDR1 as MGHRA and CDR2 as YSYEKL. CDR3 amino acids: CASSQVSRVTEAFF. CDR3 sequence (DNA): TGCGCCAGCAGCCAAGTTTCCAGGGTCACTGAAGCTTTCTTT.

The rearrangement uses TRBV6-5 and TRBJ2-2, with D perhaps being TRBD1 or TRBD2 (5 bases each). CDR3 length: 15 residues. V dropped 0 bases and J dropped 7 bases, with 12 bases sitting between them. The germline V gene encodes CDR1 MNHEY and CDR2 SVGAGI. CDR3 DNA: TGTGCCAGCAGTTACTCAGGCAGGGCGGGCGGGGAGCTGTTTTTT. The encoded protein is CASSYSGRAGGELFF.

This clonotype was picked up a small number of times. The rearrangement joins TRBV10-2 to TRBJ2-5, with 11 nucleotides matching TRBD2. The CDR3 is 16 residues long. Trimming removed 2 bases from V and 5 bases from J; junction bases left unmatched: 7. The germline gives CDR1 WSHSY, CDR2 SAAADI. The CDR3 loop is CASSETGSGGVETQYF. CDR3 in DNA: TGCGCCAGCAGTGAGACTGGTAGCGGGGGGGTGGAGACCCAGTACTTC.

The chain uses TRBV20-1 and TRBJ1-1; 9 bases map to TRBD1. The CDR3 covers 15 residues. The ends lost 3 bases at V and 6 bases at J; junction bases unmatched: 11. In germline, CDR1 is DFQATT, CDR2 SNEGSKA (reference sequence). CDR3 sequence reads: CSARNRGLRDAEAFF. The CDR3 region has the DNA TGCAGTGCTAGGAACAGGGGGCTCAGGGATGCTGAAGCTTTCTTT.

The genes are TRBV4-1 and TRBJ2-1; 11 bases align to TRBD1. CDR1 is MGHRA and CDR2 is YSYEKL in the germline V gene. CDR3 length: 16 amino acids. With V trimmed by 1 base and J by 4 bases, 3 bases remained unmatched. The CDR3 reads CASSQGTGGSYNEQFF. CDR3 nucleotide sequence: TGCGCCAGCAGCCAAGGGACAGGGGGCTCTTACAATGAGCAGTTCTTC.

The chain recombines TRBV6-1 with TRBJ1-2, with TRBD1 matching 7 bases. The germline V gene has CDR1 MNHNS and CDR2 SASEGT. This CDR3 is 16 amino acids long. The ends lost 0 bases at V and 4 bases at J; junction bases unmatched: 8. Written as DNA, the CDR3 is TGTGCCAGCAGTGAAGCCGGGACAGAGAAGGGCTATGGCTACACCTTC. As protein: CASSEAGTEKGYGYTF.

In its sample, this clonotype ranks as medium-sized (0.01 to 0.1%). The genes are TRBV10-3 and TRBJ2-7; TRBD1 aligns across 8 bases. V shed 8 bases, J shed 4 bases, and the junction held 7 bases outside the gene matches. This CDR3 comprises 13 residues. Germline V gene data show CDR1 as ENHRY and CDR2 as SYGVKD. CDR3 protein: CAILDRESYEQYF. CDR3 DNA: TGTGCCATCCTGGACAGGGAATCTTACGAGCAGTACTTC.

V is TRBV7-2 and J is TRBJ2-5; perhaps TRBD2 as D (6 bases). Matching the DNA end better, TRBJ2-1 makes the J call doubtful. The V gene's germline CDR1 is SGHTA and CDR2 FQGNSA. The length of the CDR3 is 13 residues. Here the CDR3 DNA reads TGTGCCAGCAGCTGGGACTTTCCCTACGAGCAGTTCTTC. Translated, it gives CASSWDFPYEQFF.

The gene calls are TRBV6-1 and TRBJ2-5, with D unresolved. Per germline, CDR1 MNHNS and CDR2 SASEGT. The CDR3 is 17 residues long. Between the trimmed V and J ends, which lost 2 bases and 4 bases, there was a span of 20 bases. CDR3 sequence reads: CASSEYGLSSRGETQYF. CDR3 nucleotides: TGTGCCAGCAGTGAATACGGGTTGTCCTCGCGTGGAGAGACCCAGTACTTC.

This clonotype was seen ten or more times. The rearrangement uses TRBV7-6 and TRBJ2-1; possibly TRBD1 for D (5 bases). The J call could be wrong; TRBJ2-7 is a better fit for the DNA end. Germline V CDR1 and CDR2: SGHVS, FNYEAQ. This CDR3 has 13 residues. CDR3 amino acids: CASTQGAAYEQYF. CDR3 nucleotide sequence: TGTGCCAGCACTCAAGGGGCTGCCTACGAGCAGTACTTC.